This T cell receptor (beta chain) is drawn from a study of blood T cells in healthy people across ages. The trim removed 5 bases at V and 4 bases at J, leaving 8 bases unmatched. The CDR3 is 15 residues long. Germline loops: CDR1 SEHNR, CDR2 FQNEAQ (reference sequence). Per sample, extraction of total RNA gave at least 5.5 micrograms in every case. Study-wide findings and caveats: The recorded TCR beta diversity per million T cells decreased in a roughly linear manner with age.

This clonotype was observed a handful of times. The target antigen is unknown. A J-beta primer mix and a sample-barcoded 5' primer were used in a second PCR of about 7 to 12 cycles. TCRdb redid the calling of the 5' RACE reads with MiXCR, one entry per CDR3 protein. The sample includes 1.5 million to 2 million distinct CDR3 sequences, 30% to 40% seen only once; the top ten take 20% to 25%. The gene calls are TRBV7-9 and TRBJ2-1; the match to TRBD1 covers 7 bases. The sequenced sample consisted of blood. The source of this sequence is a human donor in good health. The CDR3 reads CASSGTVLGYNEQFF. The CDR3 nucleotides read TGTGCCAGCAGCGGGACAGTGCTTGGTTACAATGAGCAGTTCTTC.